The clone carrying this TCR beta chain was detected a few times. Its antigen is not known. A much bigger clone sits one base away, suggesting this may be a read error. Since the CDR3 does not end with the conserved phenylalanine or tryptophan, this likely comes from a read error. Stated time point: persistent/refractory GD, antithyroid drugs over 5 years with positive TRAb. Scientists built the TCR library using RNA that was extracted from PBMCs. Patients came from an endocrinology department in Xi'an, China. The source of the sample is a study of regulatory T cells in long-lasting Graves disease. Study as a whole: Over 5 years on antithyroid drugs plus positive TSH receptor antibodies marked Graves' disease as persistent.

Study-wide results and limits: Patients with persistent disease showed a bias toward TRBV28, TRBJ1-2 and TRBJ2-5. Persistent patients shared more public clonotypes (2,741) than newly diagnosed patients (approximately 1,000).

The CDR3 consists of 14 residues. Germline CDR1 reads DFQATT; CDR2 reads SNEGSKA (reference sequence). V shed 2 bases and J 2 bases; nucleotides not matched to a gene: 5. Library construction for TCR beta used iRepertoire HTBI primers and Arm-PCR of CDR3 regions. TCRdb independently ran MiXCR on the multiplex PCR reads; one entry per CDR3 protein. The sample yields roughly 500,000 distinct CDR3 sequences, roughly 21% seen once. The TCR was taken from a female donor with Graves disease. The chain uses TRBV20-1 and TRBJ2-5; 7 bases map to TRBD1. The source was peripheral blood mononuclear cells (PBMCs), collected when the disease was refractory, from a patient treated with antithyroid drugs. In DNA form, the CDR3 reads TGCAGTGCTAGAATCTGGGACAGACAAGAGACCCAGTACCTC. Translated: CSARIWDRQETQYL.